These T cell receptor beta chains were read from a single sample in a study of blood T cells in healthy people across ages. TCRdb re-derived calls from the 5' RACE reads in MiXCR, one entry per CDR3 protein. The sample contains over 1,200,000 distinct CDR3 sequences, roughly 59% of which appear only once. The sequenced material came from blood. These receptors were collected from a young man in good health. Each CDR3 is given with its conserved first and last residue. D genes are given only for firm matches. Some rows mark clone size as missing; the rest say once, few, many or name a class of expanded clone.

j_gene: TRBJ1-6; abundance: few; v_gene: TRBV27; d_gene: NA; CDR3aa: CASSSLLYSPLHF; CDR3nt: TGTGCCAGCAGTTCCCTACTATATTCACCCCTCCACTTT
j_gene: TRBJ2-7; abundance: NA; v_gene: TRBV20-1; d_gene: NA; CDR3aa: CSARDPVQRYEQYF; CDR3nt: TGCAGTGCTAGAGATCCGGTCCAGAGGTACGAGCAGTACTTC
j_gene: TRBJ2-2; abundance: NA; v_gene: TRBV10-3; d_gene: NA; CDR3aa: CAISGTERLNTGELFF; CDR3nt: TGTGCCATCAGTGGTACAGAAAGATTGAACACCGGGGAGCTGTTTTTT
j_gene: TRBJ2-2; abundance: NA; v_gene: TRBV27; d_gene: NA; CDR3aa: CASSFLLRGLEGELFF; CDR3nt: TGTGCCAGCAGTTTTCTCCTGCGGGGCCTAGAGGGGGAGCTGTTTTTT
j_gene: TRBJ2-7; abundance: NA; v_gene: TRBV20-1; d_gene: TRBD2; CDR3aa: CSAILPSGSHNEQYF; CDR3nt: TGCAGTGCTATTCTTCCTAGCGGGAGCCACAATGAGCAGTACTTC
j_gene: TRBJ2-1; abundance: NA; v_gene: TRBV6-5; d_gene: TRBD1; CDR3aa: CASSYSILGQNNEQFF; CDR3nt: TGTGCCAGCAGTTACTCAATCCTGGGACAGAACAATGAGCAGTTCTTC
j_gene: TRBJ1-5; abundance: NA; v_gene: TRBV6-1; d_gene: NA; CDR3aa: CASKDPGFQPQHF; CDR3nt: TGTGCCAGCAAAGATCCAGGGTTTCAGCCCCAGCATTTT
j_gene: TRBJ2-5; abundance: NA; v_gene: TRBV7-9; d_gene: TRBD1; CDR3aa: CASSSPGQQQETQYF; CDR3nt: TGTGCCAGCAGCTCACCGGGACAGCAACAAGAGACCCAGTACTTC
j_gene: TRBJ2-1; abundance: few; v_gene: TRBV20-1; d_gene: TRBD2; CDR3aa: CSARRTSGLNEQFF; CDR3nt: TGCAGTGCTAGGCGGACTAGCGGGCTCAATGAGCAGTTCTTC
j_gene: TRBJ2-1; abundance: NA; v_gene: TRBV4-3; d_gene: NA; CDR3aa: CASSQRPGRDEQFF; CDR3nt: TGCGCCAGCAGCCAACGGCCGGGAAGGGATGAGCAGTTCTTC
j_gene: TRBJ2-7; abundance: NA; v_gene: TRBV12-5; d_gene: NA; CDR3aa: CASGFNYEQYF; CDR3nt: TGTGCTAGTGGTTTTAACTACGAGCAGTACTTC
j_gene: TRBJ2-7; abundance: few; v_gene: TRBV7-9; d_gene: TRBD2; CDR3aa: CATFAGESEQYF; CDR3nt: TGTGCCACGTTTGCGGGAGAGTCCGAGCAGTACTTC
j_gene: TRBJ1-2; abundance: NA; v_gene: TRBV12-3/TRBV12-4; d_gene: TRBD1; CDR3aa: CASRRQGEDYGYTF; CDR3nt: TGTGCCAGCAGACGACAGGGTGAAGACTATGGCTACACCTTC
j_gene: TRBJ2-3; abundance: NA; v_gene: TRBV20-1; d_gene: NA; CDR3aa: CSARRYYTDTQYF; CDR3nt: TGCAGTGCCCGAAGGTATTACACAGATACGCAGTATTTT
j_gene: TRBJ2-5; abundance: NA; v_gene: TRBV12-3/TRBV12-4; d_gene: NA; CDR3aa: CASSANLETQYF; CDR3nt: TGTGCCAGCAGTGCGAATCTGGAGACCCAGTACTTC
j_gene: TRBJ2-7; abundance: NA; v_gene: TRBV29-1; d_gene: TRBD1; CDR3aa: CSTGGQGAYEQYF; CDR3nt: TGCAGCACGGGAGGACAGGGGGCCTACGAGCAGTACTTC
j_gene: TRBJ2-6; abundance: NA; v_gene: TRBV27; d_gene: NA; CDR3aa: CASSPRELNYGANVLTF; CDR3nt: TGTGCCAGCAGCCCCAGAGAGCTCAACTATGGGGCCAACGTCCTGACTTTC
j_gene: TRBJ2-1; abundance: NA; v_gene: TRBV4-1; d_gene: NA; CDR3aa: CASRPVGGRDEQFF; CDR3nt: TGCGCCAGCAGACCCGTGGGGGGGCGGGATGAGCAGTTCTTC
j_gene: TRBJ2-3; abundance: NA; v_gene: TRBV25-1; d_gene: NA; CDR3aa: CASSERGPDTQYF; CDR3nt: TGTGCCAGCAGTGAGCGAGGGCCAGATACGCAGTATTTT
j_gene: TRBJ2-3; abundance: NA; v_gene: TRBV7-7; d_gene: TRBD2; CDR3aa: CASSRGLAGPTDAQYF; CDR3nt: TGTGCCAGCAGCCGAGGACTAGCGGGACCCACAGATGCGCAGTATTTT
j_gene: TRBJ2-6; abundance: NA; v_gene: TRBV27; d_gene: NA; CDR3aa: CASSSKGVGANVLTF; CDR3nt: TGTGCCAGCAGTTCAAAGGGGGTAGGGGCCAACGTCCTGACTTTC
j_gene: TRBJ2-7; abundance: NA; v_gene: TRBV29-1; d_gene: NA; CDR3aa: CSVVTPLGSYEQYF; CDR3nt: TGCAGCGTGGTGACACCTCTGGGCTCCTACGAGCAGTACTTC
j_gene: TRBJ2-7; abundance: few; v_gene: TRBV27; d_gene: NA; CDR3aa: CASSLFPSGLVPYEQYF; CDR3nt: TGTGCCAGCAGTTTATTCCCCTCGGGGCTAGTCCCCTACGAGCAGTACTTC
j_gene: TRBJ1-2; abundance: few; v_gene: TRBV7-2; d_gene: NA; CDR3aa: CASSSEGVYGYTF; CDR3nt: TGTGCCAGCAGCTCCGAGGGGGTCTATGGCTACACCTTC
j_gene: TRBJ2-5; abundance: few; v_gene: TRBV25-1; d_gene: TRBD1; CDR3aa: CASSEFGTGRETQYF; CDR3nt: TGTGCCAGCAGTGAATTTGGGACAGGGAGAGAGACCCAGTACTTC
j_gene: TRBJ2-1; abundance: NA; v_gene: TRBV11-1; d_gene: NA; CDR3aa: CASSSKDPTLYNEQFF; CDR3nt: TGTGCCAGCAGCTCAAAAGACCCTACCCTCTACAATGAGCAGTTCTTC
j_gene: TRBJ2-5; abundance: NA; v_gene: TRBV10-3; d_gene: TRBD2; CDR3aa: CAISPSAAGSSEQYF; CDR3nt: TGTGCCATCAGTCCCTCAGCAGCGGGGTCTAGTGAGCAGTACTTC